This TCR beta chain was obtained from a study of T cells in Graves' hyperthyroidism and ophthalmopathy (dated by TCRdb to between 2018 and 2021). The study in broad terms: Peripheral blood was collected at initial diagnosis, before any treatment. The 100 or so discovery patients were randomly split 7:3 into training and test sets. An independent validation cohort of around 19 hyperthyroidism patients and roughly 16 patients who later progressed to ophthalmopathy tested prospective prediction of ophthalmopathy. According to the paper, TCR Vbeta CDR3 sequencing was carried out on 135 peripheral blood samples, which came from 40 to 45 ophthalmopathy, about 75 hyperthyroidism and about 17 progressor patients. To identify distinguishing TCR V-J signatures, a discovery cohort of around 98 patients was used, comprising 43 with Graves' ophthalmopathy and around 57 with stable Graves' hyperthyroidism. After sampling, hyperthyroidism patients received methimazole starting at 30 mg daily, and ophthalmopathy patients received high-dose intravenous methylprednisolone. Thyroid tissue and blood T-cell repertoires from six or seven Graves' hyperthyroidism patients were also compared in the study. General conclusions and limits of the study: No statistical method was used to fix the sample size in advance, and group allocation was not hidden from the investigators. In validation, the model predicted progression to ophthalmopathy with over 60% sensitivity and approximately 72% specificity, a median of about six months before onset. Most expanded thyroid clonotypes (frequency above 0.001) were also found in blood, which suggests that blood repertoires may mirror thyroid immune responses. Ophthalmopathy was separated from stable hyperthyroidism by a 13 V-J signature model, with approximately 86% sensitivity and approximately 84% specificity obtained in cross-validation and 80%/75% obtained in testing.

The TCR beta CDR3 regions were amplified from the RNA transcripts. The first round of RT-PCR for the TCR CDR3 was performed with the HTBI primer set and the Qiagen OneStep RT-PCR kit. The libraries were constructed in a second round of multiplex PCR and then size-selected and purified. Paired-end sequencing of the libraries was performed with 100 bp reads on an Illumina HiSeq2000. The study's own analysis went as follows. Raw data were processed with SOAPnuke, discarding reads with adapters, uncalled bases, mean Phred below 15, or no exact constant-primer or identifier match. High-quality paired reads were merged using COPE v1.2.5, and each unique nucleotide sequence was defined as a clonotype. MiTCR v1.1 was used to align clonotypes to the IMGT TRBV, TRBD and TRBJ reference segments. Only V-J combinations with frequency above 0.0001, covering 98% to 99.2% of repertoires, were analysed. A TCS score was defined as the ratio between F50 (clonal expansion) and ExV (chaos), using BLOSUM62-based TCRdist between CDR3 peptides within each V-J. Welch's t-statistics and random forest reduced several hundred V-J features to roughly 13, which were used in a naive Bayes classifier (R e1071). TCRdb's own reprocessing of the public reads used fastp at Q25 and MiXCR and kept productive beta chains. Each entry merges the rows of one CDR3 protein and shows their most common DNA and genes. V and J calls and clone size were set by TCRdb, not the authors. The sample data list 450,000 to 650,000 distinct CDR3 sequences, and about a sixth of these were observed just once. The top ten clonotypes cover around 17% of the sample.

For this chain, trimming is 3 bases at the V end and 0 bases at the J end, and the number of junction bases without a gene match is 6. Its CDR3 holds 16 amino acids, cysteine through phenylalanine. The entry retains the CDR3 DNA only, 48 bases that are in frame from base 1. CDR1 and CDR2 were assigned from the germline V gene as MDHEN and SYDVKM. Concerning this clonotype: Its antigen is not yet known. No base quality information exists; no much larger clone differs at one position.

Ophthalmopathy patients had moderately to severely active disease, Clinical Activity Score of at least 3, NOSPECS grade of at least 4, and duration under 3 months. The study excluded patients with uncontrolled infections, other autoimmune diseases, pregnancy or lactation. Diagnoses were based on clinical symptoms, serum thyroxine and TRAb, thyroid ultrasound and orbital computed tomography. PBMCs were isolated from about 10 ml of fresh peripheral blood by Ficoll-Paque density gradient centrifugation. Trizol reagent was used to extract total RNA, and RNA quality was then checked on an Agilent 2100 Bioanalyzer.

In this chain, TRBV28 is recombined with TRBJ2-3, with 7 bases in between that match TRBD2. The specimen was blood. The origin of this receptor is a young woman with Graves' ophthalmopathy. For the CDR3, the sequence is CASSLFSGFSTDTQYF. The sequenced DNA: TGTGCCAGCAGTTTGTTTAGCGGGTTTAGCACAGATACGCAGTATTTT.